A selection of T cell receptor beta chains follows, all from one sample in a study of T cells after yellow fever vaccination. TCRdb itself ran the 5' RACE reads through MiXCR, one entry per CDR3 protein. The data contain some 290,000 distinct CDR3 sequences, approximately 12% of them seen just once; the ten biggest clones take up approximately 3%. The specimen was CD4+ T cells sorted from PBMCs, collected 45 days after the yellow fever booster vaccination. Source of these receptors: a man younger than 35 who received the YFV17D yellow fever vaccine. Each CDR3 is given with its conserved first and last residue. The order of the fields is V gene, J gene, CDR3 length, CDR3 protein.

v_gene: TRBV4-3; j_gene: TRBJ1-2; len: 15; CDR3aa: CASSQDWAEAYGYTF
v_gene: TRBV7-2; j_gene: TRBJ2-7; len: 13; CDR3aa: CASSSGVNYEQYF
v_gene: TRBV2; j_gene: TRBJ2-5; len: 13; CDR3aa: CASTRGPLETQYF
v_gene: TRBV7-2; j_gene: TRBJ2-1; len: 14; CDR3aa: CASSLVASHNEQFF
v_gene: TRBV7-2; j_gene: TRBJ1-1; len: 14; CDR3aa: CASSTGTANTEAFF
v_gene: TRBV15; j_gene: TRBJ2-1; len: 14; CDR3aa: CATSSPQPYNEQFF
v_gene: TRBV7-6; j_gene: TRBJ1-1; len: 15; CDR3aa: CASSLPPTANTEAFF
v_gene: TRBV6-6; j_gene: TRBJ1-2; len: 12; CDR3aa: CASLYRGHGYTF
v_gene: TRBV9; j_gene: TRBJ1-1; len: 15; CDR3aa: CASSVAGDPGVEAFF
v_gene: TRBV9; j_gene: TRBJ2-5; len: 16; CDR3aa: CASSHTSGGNQETQYF
v_gene: TRBV12-3/TRBV12-4; j_gene: TRBJ2-2; len: 14; CDR3aa: CASSSLADTGELFF
v_gene: TRBV20-1; j_gene: TRBJ1-2; len: 14; CDR3aa: CSAREGGRNYGYTF
v_gene: TRBV6-5; j_gene: TRBJ2-3; len: 14; CDR3aa: CASSTTGSADTQYF
v_gene: TRBV7-2; j_gene: TRBJ1-3; len: 12; CDR3aa: CASSSNRNTIYF
v_gene: TRBV28; j_gene: TRBJ2-3; len: 12; CDR3aa: CAATAGGRAQYF
v_gene: TRBV10-3; j_gene: TRBJ1-1; len: 18; CDR3aa: CGKRRKWDREALDTEAFF
v_gene: TRBV29-1; j_gene: TRBJ2-3; len: 14; CDR3aa: CSALDRARTDTQYF
v_gene: TRBV7-3; j_gene: TRBJ2-1; len: 15; CDR3aa: CASSGTRSLYNEQFF
v_gene: TRBV20-1; j_gene: TRBJ2-1; len: 10; CDR3aa: CSAQKAEQFF
v_gene: TRBV5-6; j_gene: TRBJ1-2; len: 12; CDR3aa: CASSFSRDGYTF
v_gene: TRBV6-5; j_gene: TRBJ2-4; len: 16; CDR3aa: CASGVGGGATKNIQYF
v_gene: TRBV29-1; j_gene: TRBJ2-3; len: 15; CDR3aa: CSVRLTSASTDTQYF
v_gene: TRBV4-1; j_gene: TRBJ1-6; len: 15; CDR3aa: CASSQAHRGDSPLHF
v_gene: TRBV10-3; j_gene: TRBJ1-5; len: 15; CDR3aa: CAISESVGDNQPQHF
v_gene: TRBV29-1; j_gene: TRBJ1-1; len: 12; CDR3aa: CSVDRDRTEAFF
v_gene: TRBV20-1; j_gene: TRBJ1-6; len: 16; CDR3aa: CSARSHSRSLLTPLHF
v_gene: TRBV7-9; j_gene: TRBJ1-2; len: 14; CDR3aa: CASSSRGGTTGYTF
v_gene: TRBV20-1; j_gene: TRBJ2-2; len: 14; CDR3aa: CSARDPRGTGELFF
v_gene: TRBV2; j_gene: TRBJ1-2; len: 13; CDR3aa: CASGYRQNYGYTF
v_gene: TRBV19; j_gene: TRBJ2-2; len: 15; CDR3aa: CASSITSGATGELFF
v_gene: TRBV5-1; j_gene: TRBJ1-6; len: 15; CDR3aa: CASSFAGDSASPLHF